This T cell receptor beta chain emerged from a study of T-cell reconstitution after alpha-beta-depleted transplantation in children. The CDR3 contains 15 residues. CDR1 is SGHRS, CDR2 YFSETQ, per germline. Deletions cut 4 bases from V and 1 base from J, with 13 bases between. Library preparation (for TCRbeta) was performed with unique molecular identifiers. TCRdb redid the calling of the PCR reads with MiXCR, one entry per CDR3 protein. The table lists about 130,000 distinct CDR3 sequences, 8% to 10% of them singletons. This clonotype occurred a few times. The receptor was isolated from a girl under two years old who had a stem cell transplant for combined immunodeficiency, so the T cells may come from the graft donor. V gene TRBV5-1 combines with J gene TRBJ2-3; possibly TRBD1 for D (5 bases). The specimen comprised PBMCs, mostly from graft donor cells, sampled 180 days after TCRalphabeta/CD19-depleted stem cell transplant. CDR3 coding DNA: TGCGCCAGCAGCCCCTTTCAGGGTGGCACAGATACGCAGTATTTT. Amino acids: CASSPFQGGTDTQYF. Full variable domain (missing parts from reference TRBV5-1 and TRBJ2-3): KAGVTQTPRYLIKTRGQQVTLSCSPISGHRSVSWYQQTPGQGLQFLFEYFSETQRNKGNFPGRFSGRQFSNSRSEMNVSTLELGDSALYLCASSPFQGGTDTQYFGPGTRLTVL.